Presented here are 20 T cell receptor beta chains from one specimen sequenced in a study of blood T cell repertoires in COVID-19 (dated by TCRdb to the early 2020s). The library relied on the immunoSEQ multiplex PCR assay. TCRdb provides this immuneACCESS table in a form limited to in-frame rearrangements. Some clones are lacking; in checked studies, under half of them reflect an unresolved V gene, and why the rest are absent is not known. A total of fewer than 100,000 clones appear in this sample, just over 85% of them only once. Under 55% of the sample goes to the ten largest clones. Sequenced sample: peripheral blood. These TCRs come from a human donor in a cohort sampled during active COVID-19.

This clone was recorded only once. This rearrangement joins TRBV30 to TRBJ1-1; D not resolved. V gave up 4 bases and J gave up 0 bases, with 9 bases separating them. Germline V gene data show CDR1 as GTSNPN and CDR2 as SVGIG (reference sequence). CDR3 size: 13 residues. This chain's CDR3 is CAWTAGLNTEAFF. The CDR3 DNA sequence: TGTGCCTGGACCGCGGGGTTGAACACTGAAGCTTTCTTT.

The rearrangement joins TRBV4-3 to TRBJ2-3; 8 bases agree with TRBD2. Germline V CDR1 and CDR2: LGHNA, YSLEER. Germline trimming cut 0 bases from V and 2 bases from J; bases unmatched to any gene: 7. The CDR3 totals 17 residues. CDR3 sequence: CASSQDGAGALTDTQYF. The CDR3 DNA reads TGCGCCAGCAGCCAAGATGGAGCGGGGGCCCTCACAGATACGCAGTATTTT.

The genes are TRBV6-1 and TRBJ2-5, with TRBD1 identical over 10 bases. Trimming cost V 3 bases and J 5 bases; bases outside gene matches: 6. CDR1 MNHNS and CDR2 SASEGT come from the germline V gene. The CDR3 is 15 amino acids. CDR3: CASSDPGQGLETQYF. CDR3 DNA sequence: TGTGCCAGCAGTGATCCGGGACAGGGGTTGGAGACCCAGTACTTC.

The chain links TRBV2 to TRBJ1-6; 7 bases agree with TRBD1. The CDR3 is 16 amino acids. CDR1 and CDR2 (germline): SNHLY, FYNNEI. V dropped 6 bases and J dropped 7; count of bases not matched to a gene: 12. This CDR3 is CASSSTQTGINSPLHF. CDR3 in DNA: TGTGCCAGCAGCTCAACCCAGACAGGGATAAATTCACCCCTCCACTTT.

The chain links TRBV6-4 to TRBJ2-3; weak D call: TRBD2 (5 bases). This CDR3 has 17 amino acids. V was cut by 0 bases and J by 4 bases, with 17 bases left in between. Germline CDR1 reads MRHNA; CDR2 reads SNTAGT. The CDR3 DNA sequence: TGTGCCAGCAGTGACTCGAAAGCTAGAGGGCAATCAGATACGCAGTATTTT. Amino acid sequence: CASSDSKARGQSDTQYF.

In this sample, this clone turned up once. CDR3 nucleotide sequence: TGTGCCAGCTTTGCACGACAGGGGAGAGCAACTAATGAAAAACTGTTTTTT. This gives the protein CASFARQGRATNEKLFF. V is TRBV2 and J is TRBJ1-4; 8 bases match TRBD1. Germline CDR1 SNHLY, CDR2 FYNNEI. Trimming removed 8 bases from V and 0 bases from J; junction bases left unmatched: 11. This CDR3 spans 17 amino acids.

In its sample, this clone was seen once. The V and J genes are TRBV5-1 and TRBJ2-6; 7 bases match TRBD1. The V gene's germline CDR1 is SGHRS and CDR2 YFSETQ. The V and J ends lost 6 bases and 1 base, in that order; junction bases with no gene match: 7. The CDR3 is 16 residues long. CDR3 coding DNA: TGCGCCAGCATGGATGACAGGGTTTCTGGGGCCAACGTCCTGACTTTC. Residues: CASMDDRVSGANVLTF.

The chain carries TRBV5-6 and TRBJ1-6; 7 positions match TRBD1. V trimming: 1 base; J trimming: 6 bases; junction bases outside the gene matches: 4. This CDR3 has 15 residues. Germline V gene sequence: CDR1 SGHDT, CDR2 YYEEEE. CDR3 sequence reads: CASSLSTGSNSPLHF. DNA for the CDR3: TGTGCCAGCAGCTTGTCGACAGGGAGTAATTCACCCCTCCACTTT.

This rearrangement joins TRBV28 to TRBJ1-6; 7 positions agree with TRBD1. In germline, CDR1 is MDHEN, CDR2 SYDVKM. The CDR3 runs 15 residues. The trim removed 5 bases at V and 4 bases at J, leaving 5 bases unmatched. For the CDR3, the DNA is TGTGCCAGCAGTATCGGACAGGCTTATAATTCACCCCTCCACTTT. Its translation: CASSIGQAYNSPLHF.

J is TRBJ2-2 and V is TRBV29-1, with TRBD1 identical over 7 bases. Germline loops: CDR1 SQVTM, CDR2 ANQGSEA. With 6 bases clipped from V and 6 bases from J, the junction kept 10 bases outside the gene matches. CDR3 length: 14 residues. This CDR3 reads CSVPDRVGSGELFF. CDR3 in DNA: TGCAGCGTCCCCGACAGGGTGGGGTCCGGGGAGCTGTTTTTT.

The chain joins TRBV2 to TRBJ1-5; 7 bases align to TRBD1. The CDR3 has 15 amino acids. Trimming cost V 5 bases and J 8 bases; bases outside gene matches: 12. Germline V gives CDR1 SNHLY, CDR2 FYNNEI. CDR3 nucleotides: TGTGCCAGCAGTTATGCGGGACAGACTTTTGAGCCCCAGCATTTT. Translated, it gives CASSYAGQTFEPQHF.

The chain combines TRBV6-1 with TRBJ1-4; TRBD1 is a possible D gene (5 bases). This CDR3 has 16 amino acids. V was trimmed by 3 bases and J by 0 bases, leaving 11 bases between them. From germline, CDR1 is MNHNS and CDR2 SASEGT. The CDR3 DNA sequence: TGTGCCAGCAGTGATTACGGGGGATCAACTAATGAAAAACTGTTTTTT. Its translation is CASSDYGGSTNEKLFF.

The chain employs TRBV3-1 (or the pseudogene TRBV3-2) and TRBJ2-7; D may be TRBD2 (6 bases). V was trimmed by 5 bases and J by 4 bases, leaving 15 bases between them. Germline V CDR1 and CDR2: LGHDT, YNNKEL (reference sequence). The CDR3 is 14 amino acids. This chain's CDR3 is CASSWGGDWYEQYF. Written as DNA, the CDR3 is TGTGCCAGCAGCTGGGGCGGGGACTGGTACGAGCAGTACTTC.

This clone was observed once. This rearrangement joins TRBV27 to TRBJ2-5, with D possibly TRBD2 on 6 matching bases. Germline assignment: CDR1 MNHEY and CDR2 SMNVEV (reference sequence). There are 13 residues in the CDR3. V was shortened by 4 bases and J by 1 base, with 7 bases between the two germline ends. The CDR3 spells CASSSGGQETQYF. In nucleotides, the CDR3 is TGTGCCAGCAGTTCCGGGGGCCAAGAGACCCAGTACTTC.

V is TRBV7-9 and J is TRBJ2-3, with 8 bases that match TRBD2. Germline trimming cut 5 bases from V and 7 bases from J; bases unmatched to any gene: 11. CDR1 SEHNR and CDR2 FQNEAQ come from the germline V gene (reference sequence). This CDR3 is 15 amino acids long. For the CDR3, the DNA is TGTGCCAGCAGCAAAAGCGGGAGAGAAAAGAATACGCAGTATTTT. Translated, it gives CASSKSGREKNTQYF.

The CDR3 is CASSLGLLAGGYNEQFF. The CDR3 DNA reads as TGTGCCAGCAGCTTAGGATTACTAGCGGGAGGTTACAATGAGCAGTTCTTC. This chain connects TRBV7-9 to TRBJ2-1, with TRBD2 matching over 12 bases. This CDR3 contains 17 residues. Germline V gene sequence: CDR1 SEHNR, CDR2 FQNEAQ (reference sequence). With V trimmed by 1 base and J by 4 bases, 5 bases remained unmatched.

CDR3 amino acids: CASSPNSAYEQYF. The CDR3 region has the DNA TGTGCCAGCAGCCCCAACTCTGCCTACGAGCAGTACTTC. The chain has TRBV5-5 and TRBJ2-7; D remains unclear. The V end lost 4 bases, the J end lost 2 bases, and 10 bases lay between the germline ends. The germline V gene encodes CDR1 SGHKS and CDR2 YYEKEE (reference sequence). The CDR3 spans 13 residues. Based on the CDR3 plus reference TRBV5-5 and TRBJ2-7, the full variable domain is DAGVTQSPTHLIKTRGQQVTLRCSPISGHKSVSWYQQVLGQGPQFIFQYYEKEERGRGNFPDRFSARQFPNYSSELNVNALLLGDSALYLCASSPNSAYEQYFGPGTRLTVT.

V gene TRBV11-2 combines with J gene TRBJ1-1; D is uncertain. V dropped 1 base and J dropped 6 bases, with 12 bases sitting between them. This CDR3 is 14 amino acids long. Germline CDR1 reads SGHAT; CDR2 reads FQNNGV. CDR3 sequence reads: CASSLALSAAEAFF. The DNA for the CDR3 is TGTGCCAGCAGCTTAGCGTTAAGTGCGGCTGAAGCTTTCTTT.

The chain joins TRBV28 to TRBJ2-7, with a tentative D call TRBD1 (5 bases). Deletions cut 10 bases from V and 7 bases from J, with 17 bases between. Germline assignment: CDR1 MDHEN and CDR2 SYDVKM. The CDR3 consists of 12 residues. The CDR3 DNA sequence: TGTGCCACGGACAAAGTACCTACAGAGCAGTACTTC. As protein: CATDKVPTEQYF. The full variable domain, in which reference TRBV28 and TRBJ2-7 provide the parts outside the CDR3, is DVKVTQSSRYLVKRTGEKVFLECVQDMDHENMFWYRQDPGLGLRLIYFSYDVKMKEKGDIPEGYSVSREKKERFSLILESASTNQTSMYLCATDKVPTEQYFGPGTRLTVT.

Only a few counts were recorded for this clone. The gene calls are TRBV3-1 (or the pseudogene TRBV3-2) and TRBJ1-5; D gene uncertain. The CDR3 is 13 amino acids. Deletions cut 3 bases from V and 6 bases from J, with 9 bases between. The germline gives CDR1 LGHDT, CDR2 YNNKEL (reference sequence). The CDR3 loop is CASSQLLAQPQHF. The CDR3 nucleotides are TGTGCCAGCAGCCAGTTGTTAGCTCAGCCCCAGCATTTT.